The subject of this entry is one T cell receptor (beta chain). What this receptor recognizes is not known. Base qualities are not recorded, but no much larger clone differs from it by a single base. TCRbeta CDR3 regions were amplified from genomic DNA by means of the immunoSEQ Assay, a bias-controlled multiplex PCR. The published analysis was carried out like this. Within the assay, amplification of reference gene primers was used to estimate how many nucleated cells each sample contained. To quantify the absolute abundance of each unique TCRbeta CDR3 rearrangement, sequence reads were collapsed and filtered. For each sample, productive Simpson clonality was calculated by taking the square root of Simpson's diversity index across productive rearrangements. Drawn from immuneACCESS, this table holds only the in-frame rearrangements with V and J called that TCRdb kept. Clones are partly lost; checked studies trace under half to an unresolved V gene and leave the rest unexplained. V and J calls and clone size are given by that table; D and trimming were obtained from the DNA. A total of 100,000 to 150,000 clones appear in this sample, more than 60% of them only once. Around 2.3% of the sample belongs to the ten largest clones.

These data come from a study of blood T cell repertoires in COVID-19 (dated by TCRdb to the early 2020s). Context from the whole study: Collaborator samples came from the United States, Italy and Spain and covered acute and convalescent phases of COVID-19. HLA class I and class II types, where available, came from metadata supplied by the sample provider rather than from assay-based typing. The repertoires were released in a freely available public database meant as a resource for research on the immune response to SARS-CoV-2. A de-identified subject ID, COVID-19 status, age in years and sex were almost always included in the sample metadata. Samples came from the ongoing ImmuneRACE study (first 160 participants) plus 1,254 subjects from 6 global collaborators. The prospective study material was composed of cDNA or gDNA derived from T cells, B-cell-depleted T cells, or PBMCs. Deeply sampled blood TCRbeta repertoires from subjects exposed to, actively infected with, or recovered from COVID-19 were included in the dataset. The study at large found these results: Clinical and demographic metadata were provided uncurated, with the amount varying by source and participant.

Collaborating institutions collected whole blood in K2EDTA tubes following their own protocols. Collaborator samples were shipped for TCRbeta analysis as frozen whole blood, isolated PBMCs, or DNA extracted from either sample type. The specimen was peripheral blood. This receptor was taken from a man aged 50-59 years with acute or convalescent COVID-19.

The CDR3 in this case is CASSLSTPREGEKLFF. The DNA sequence is TGTGCCAGCTCCCTTTCCACCCCCAGGGAGGGGGAAAAACTGTTTTTT. The sequence joins TRBV18 to TRBJ1-4; TRBD1 is a weak D gene call, 5 bases matching. V loses 6 bases of germline sequence and J loses 8 bases, and the interval between the two ends is 22 bases. From the cysteine through the phenylalanine, the CDR3 covers 16 amino acids. Kept here is only the CDR3 DNA, which spans 48 bases and is read in frame from base 1. CDR1 KGHSH and CDR2 LQKENI were looked up in the germline V gene.